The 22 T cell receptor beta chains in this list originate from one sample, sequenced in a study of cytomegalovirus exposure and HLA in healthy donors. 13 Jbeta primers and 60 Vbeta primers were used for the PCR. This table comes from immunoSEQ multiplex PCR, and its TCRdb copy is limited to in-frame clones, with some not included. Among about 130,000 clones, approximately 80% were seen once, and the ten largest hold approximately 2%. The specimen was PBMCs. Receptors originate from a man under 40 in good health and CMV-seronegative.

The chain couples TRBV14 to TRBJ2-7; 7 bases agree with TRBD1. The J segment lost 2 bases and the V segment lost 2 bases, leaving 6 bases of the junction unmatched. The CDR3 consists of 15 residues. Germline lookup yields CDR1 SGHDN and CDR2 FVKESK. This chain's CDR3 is CASSQPGQSTYEQYF. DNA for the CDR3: TGTGCCAGCAGCCAACCGGGACAGAGCACCTACGAGCAGTACTTC.

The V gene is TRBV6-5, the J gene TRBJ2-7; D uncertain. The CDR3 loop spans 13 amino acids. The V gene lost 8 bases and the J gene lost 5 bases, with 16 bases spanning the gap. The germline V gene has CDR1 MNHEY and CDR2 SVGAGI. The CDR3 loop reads CASEPAGFHEQYF. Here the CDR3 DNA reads TGTGCCAGCGAACCCGCCGGGTTCCACGAGCAGTACTTC.

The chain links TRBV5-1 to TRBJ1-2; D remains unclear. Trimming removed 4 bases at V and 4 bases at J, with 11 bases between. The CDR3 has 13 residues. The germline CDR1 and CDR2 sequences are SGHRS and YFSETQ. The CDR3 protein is CASSQEGAYGYTF. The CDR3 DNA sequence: TGCGCCAGCAGCCAGGAGGGTGCCTATGGCTACACCTTC. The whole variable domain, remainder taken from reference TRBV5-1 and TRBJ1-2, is KAGVTQTPRYLIKTRGQQVTLSCSPISGHRSVSWYQQTPGQGLQFLFEYFSETQRNKGNFPGRFSGRQFSNSRSEMNVSTLELGDSALYLCASSQEGAYGYTFGSGTRLTVV.

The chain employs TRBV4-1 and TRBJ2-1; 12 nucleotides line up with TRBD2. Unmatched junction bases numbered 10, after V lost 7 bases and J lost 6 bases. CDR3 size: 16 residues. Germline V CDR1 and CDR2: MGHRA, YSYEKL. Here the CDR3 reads CASKESPTSGSNEQFF. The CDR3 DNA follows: TGCGCCAGCAAAGAAAGTCCGACTAGCGGGAGCAATGAGCAGTTCTTC.

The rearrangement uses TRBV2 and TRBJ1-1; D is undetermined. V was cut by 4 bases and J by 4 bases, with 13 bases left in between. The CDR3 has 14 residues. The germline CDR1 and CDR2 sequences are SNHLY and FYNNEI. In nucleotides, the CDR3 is TGTGCCAGCAGTGGTACAGCTCAAGGCACTGAAGCTTTCTTT. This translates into CASSGTAQGTEAFF.

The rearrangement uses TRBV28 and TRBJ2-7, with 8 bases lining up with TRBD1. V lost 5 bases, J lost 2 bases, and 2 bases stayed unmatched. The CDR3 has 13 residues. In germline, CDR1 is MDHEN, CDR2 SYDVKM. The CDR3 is CASSVTGAYEQYF. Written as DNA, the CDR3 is TGTGCCAGCAGTGTGACAGGGGCCTACGAGCAGTACTTC.

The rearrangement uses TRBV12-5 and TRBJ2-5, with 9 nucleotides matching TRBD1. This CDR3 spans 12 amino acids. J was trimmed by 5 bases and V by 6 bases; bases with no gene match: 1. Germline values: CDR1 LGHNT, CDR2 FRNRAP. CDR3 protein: CASGDRGETQYF. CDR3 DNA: TGTGCTAGTGGGGACAGGGGCGAGACCCAGTACTTC.

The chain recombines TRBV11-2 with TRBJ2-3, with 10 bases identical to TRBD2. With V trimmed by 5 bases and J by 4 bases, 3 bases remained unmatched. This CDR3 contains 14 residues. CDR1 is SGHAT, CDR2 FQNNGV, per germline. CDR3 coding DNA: TGTGCCAGCAGCCTCCTAGCGGGGGCAGATACGCAGTATTTT. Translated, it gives CASSLLAGADTQYF.

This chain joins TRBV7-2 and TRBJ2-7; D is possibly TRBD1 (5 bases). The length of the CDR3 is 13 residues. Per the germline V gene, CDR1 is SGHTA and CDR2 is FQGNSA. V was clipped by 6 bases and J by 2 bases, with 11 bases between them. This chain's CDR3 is CASSSGHAYEQYF. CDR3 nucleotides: TGTGCCAGCAGTTCCGGACACGCCTACGAGCAGTACTTC.

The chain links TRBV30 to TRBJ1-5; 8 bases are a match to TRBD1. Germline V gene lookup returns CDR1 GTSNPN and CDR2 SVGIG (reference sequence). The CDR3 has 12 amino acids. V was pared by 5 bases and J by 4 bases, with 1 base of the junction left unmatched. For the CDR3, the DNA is TGTGCCTGGGGACAGGGAAATCAGCCCCAGCATTTT. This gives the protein CAWGQGNQPQHF.

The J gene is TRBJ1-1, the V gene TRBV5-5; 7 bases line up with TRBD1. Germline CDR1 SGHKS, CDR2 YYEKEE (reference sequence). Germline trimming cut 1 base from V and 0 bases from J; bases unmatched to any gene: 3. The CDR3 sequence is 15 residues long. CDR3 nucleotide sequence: TGTGCCAGCAGCTTGTATACAGGGGTGAACACTGAAGCTTTCTTT. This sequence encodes CASSLYTGVNTEAFF.

The CDR3 protein is CASSQDRGRGYTF. The CDR3 DNA reads as TGTGCCAGCAGCCAGGACAGGGGAAGGGGCTACACCTTC. This chain uses TRBV11-2 with TRBJ1-2; the match to TRBD1 covers 9 bases. This CDR3 spans 13 amino acids. With V trimmed by 5 bases and J by 8 bases, 6 bases remained unmatched. Per germline, CDR1 SGHAT and CDR2 FQNNGV. Combining the CDR3 with reference TRBV11-2 and TRBJ1-2 gives the whole variable domain EAGVAQSPRYKIIEKRQSVAFWCNPISGHATLYWYQQILGQGPKLLIQFQNNGVVDDSQLPKDRFSAERLKGVDSTLKIQPAKLEDSAVYLCASSQDRGRGYTFGSGTRLTVV.

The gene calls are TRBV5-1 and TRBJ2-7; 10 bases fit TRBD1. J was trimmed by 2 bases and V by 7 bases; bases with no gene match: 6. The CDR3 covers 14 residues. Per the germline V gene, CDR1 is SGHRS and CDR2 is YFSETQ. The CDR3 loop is CASQTTGGPYEQYF. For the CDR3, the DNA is TGCGCCAGCCAGACGACAGGGGGCCCCTACGAGCAGTACTTC.

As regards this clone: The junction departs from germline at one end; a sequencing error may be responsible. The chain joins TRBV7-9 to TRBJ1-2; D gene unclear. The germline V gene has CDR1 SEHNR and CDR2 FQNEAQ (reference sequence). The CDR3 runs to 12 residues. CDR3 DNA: TGTTCCAGCAGCCCCGAGCCATATGGCTACACCTTC. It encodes CSSSPEPYGYTF.

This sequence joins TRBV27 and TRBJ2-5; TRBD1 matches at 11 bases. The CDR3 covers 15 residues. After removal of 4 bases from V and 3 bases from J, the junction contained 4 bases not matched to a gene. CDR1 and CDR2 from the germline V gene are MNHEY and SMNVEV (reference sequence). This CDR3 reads CASSSPGQGEETQYF. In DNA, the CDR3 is TGTGCCAGCAGTTCCCCGGGACAGGGGGAAGAGACCCAGTACTTC.

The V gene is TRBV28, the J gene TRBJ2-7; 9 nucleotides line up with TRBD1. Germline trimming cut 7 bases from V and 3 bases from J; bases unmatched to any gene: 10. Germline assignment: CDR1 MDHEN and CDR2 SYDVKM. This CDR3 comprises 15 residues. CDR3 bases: TGTGCCAGCAACCTCCCGGGACAGGGAGACTACGAGCAGTACTTC. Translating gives CASNLPGQGDYEQYF.

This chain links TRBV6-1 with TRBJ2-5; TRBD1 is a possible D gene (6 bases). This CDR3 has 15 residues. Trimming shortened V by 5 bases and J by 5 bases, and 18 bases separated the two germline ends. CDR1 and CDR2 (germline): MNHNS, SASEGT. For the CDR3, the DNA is TGTGCCAGCAGTAATACAGGGCTGCTATGGGAGACCCAGTACTTC. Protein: CASSNTGLLWETQYF.

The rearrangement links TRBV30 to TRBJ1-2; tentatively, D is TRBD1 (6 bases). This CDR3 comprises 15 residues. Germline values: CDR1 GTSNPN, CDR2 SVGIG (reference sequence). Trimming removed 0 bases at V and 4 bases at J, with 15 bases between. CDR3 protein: CAWSVYGGDSYGYTF. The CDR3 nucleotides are TGTGCCTGGAGTGTCTATGGGGGCGATTCCTATGGCTACACCTTC.

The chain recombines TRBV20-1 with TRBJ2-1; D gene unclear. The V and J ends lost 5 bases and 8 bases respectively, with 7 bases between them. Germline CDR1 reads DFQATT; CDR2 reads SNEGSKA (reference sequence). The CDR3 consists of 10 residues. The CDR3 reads CSAEHDEQFF. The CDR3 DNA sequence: TGCAGTGCTGAACACGATGAGCAGTTCTTC.

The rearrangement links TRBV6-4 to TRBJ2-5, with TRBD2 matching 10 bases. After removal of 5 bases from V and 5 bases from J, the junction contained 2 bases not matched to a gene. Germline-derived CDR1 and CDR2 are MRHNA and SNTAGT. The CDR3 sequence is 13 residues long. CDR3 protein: CASSKREGETQYF. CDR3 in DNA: TGTGCCAGCAGTAAGCGGGAGGGGGAGACCCAGTACTTC.

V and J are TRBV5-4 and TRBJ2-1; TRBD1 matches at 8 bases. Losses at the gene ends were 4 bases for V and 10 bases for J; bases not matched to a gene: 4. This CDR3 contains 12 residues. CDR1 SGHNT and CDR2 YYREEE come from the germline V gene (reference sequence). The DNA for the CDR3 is TGTGCCAGCAGCGACGGACAGGGAGAGCAGTTCTTC. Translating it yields CASSDGQGEQFF.

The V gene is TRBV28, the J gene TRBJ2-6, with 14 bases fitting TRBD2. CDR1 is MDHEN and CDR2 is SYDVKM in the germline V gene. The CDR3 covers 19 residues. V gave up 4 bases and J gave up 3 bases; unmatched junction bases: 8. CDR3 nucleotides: TGTGCCAGCAGTTCTCCGGGACTAGCGGGAGAGTATGGGGCCAACGTCCTGACTTTC. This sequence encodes CASSSPGLAGEYGANVLTF.